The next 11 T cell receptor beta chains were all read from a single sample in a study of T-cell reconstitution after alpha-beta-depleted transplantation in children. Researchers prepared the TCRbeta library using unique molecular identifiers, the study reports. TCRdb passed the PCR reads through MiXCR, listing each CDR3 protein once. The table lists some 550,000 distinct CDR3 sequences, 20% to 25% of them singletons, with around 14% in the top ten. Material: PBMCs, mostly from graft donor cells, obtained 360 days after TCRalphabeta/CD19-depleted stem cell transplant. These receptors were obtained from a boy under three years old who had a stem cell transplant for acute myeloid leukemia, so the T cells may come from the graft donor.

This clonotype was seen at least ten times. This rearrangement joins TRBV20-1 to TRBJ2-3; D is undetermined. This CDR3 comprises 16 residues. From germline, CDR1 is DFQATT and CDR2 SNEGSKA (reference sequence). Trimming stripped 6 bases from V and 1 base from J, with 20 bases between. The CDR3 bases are TGCAGTGCCGTAGCCGGCGGCTCCCCGCGCACAGATACGCAGTATTTT. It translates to CSAVAGGSPRTDTQYF.

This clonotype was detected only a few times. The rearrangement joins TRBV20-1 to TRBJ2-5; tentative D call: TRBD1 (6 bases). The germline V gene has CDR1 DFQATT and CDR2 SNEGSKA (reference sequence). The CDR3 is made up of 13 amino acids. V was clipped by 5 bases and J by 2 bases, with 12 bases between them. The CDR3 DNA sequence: TGCAGTGCTTACCGACAGGTTCAAGAGACCCAGTACTTC. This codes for CSAYRQVQETQYF.

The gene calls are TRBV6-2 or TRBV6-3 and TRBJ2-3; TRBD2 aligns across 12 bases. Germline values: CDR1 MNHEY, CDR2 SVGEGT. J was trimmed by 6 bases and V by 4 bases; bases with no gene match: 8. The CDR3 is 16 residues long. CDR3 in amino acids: CASSSRLAGEYDTQYF. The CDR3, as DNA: TGTGCCAGCAGTTCGAGACTAGCGGGGGAATATGATACGCAGTATTTT.

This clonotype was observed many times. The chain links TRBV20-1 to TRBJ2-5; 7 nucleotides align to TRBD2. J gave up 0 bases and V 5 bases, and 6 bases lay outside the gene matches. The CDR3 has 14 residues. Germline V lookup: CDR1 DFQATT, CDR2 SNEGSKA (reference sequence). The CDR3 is CSAESGAYQETQYF. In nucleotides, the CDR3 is TGCAGTGCTGAAAGCGGGGCGTACCAAGAGACCCAGTACTTC.

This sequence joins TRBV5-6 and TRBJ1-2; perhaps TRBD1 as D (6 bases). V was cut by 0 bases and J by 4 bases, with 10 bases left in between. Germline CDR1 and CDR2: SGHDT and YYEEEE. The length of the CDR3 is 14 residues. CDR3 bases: TGTGCCAGCAGCTTGGTGTGGGACATCTATGGCTACACCTTC. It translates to CASSLVWDIYGYTF.

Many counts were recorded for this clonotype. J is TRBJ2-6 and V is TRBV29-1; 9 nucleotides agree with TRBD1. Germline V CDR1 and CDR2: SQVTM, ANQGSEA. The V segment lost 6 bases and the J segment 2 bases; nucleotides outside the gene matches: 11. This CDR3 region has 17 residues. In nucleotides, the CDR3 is TGCAGCGTGCCGGGTGGACAGGGGCTTCCTGGGGCCAACGTCCTGACTTTC. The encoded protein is CSVPGGQGLPGANVLTF.

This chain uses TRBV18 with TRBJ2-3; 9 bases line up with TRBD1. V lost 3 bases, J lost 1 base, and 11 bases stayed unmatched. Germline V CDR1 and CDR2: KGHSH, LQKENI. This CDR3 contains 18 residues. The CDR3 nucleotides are TGTGCCAGCTCACCGATTGTTTCGGGACAGGGCCGCACAGATACGCAGTATTTT. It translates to CASSPIVSGQGRTDTQYF.

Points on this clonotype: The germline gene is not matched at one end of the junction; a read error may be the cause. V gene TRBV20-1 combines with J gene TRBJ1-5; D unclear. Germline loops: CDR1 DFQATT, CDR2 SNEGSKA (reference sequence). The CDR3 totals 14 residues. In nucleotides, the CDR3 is TGCAGTGCTAGAGCTCTCCCCAACGGTCAGACCCAGCATTTT. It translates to CSARALPNGQTQHF.

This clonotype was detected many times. The CDR3, as DNA: TGTGCCAGCAGTGAAGGTACACGCCACGGTGAAGCTTTCTTT. The encoded protein is CASSEGTRHGEAFF. The chain links TRBV6-1 to TRBJ1-1; D gene unclear. This CDR3 is built from 14 residues. Germline loops: CDR1 MNHNS, CDR2 SASEGT. Trimming cost V 1 base and J 7 bases, with 13 bases left between them.

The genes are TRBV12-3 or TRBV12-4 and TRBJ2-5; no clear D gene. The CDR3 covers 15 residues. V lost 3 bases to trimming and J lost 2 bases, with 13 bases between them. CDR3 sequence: CASSFVRARQETQYF. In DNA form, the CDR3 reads TGTGCCAGCAGTTTTGTTAGGGCCCGACAAGAGACCCAGTACTTC.

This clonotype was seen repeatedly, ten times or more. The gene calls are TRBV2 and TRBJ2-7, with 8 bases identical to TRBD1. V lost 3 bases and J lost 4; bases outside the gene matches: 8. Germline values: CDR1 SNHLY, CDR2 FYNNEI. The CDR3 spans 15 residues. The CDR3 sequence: CASSERTGPRYEQYF. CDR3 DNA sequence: TGTGCCAGCAGTGAGAGGACAGGGCCCCGGTACGAGCAGTACTTC.